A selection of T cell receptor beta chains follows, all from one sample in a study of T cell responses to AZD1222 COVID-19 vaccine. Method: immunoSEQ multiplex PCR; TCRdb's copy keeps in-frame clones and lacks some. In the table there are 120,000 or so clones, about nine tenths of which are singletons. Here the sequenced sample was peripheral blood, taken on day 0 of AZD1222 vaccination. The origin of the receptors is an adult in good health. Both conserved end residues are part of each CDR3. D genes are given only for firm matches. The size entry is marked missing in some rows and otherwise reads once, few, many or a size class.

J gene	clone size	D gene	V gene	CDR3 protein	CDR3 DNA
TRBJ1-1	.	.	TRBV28	CASSLRRSAFF	TGTGCCAGCAGTTTACGTAGGAGTGCTTTCTTT
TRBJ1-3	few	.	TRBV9	CASSVQGTSGNTIYF	TGTGCCAGCAGCGTACAGGGGACCTCTGGAAACACCATATATTTT
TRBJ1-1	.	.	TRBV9	CASSESWGPEAFF	TGTGCCAGCAGCGAGTCGTGGGGCCCTGAAGCTTTCTTT
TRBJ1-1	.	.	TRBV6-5	CASSYSSRNTEAFF	TGTGCCAGCAGTTACTCATCACGGAACACTGAAGCTTTCTTT
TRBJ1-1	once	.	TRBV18	CASSPGGRQNTEAFF	TGTGCCAGCTCACCAGGTGGCAGGCAGAACACTGAAGCTTTCTTT
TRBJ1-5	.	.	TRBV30	CAWSGSGIRSNQPQHF	TGTGCCTGGAGTGGGTCTGGGATTAGGAGCAATCAGCCCCAGCATTTT
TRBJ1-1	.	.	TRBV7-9	CASSPTDMNTEAFF	TGTGCCAGCAGTCCGACGGACATGAACACTGAAGCTTTCTTT
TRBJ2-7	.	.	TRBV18	CASSPQTDEQYF	TGTGCCAGCTCACCTCAGACAGACGAGCAGTACTTC
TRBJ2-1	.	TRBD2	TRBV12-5	CACAPGTSGRDEQFF	TGTGCTTGTGCTCCCGGGACTAGCGGGAGGGATGAGCAGTTCTTC
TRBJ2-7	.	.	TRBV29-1	CSVVYSYEQYF	TGCAGCGTTGTGTACAGTTACGAGCAGTACTTC
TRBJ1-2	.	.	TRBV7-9	CASSLVGRGEQIYGYTF	TGTGCCAGCAGCTTAGTGGGTAGGGGGGAACAAATCTATGGCTACACCTTC
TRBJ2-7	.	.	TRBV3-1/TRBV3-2	CASSQDWGAQDGQYF	TGTGCCAGCAGCCAAGATTGGGGGGCGCAGGACGGGCAGTACTTC
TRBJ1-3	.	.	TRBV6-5	CASSPGTQSGNTIYF	TGTGCCAGCAGTCCTGGGACACAGTCTGGAAACACCATATATTTT
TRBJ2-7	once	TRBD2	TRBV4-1	CASSQRAGVWGYEQYF	TGCGCCAGCAGCCAGAGAGCGGGAGTCTGGGGCTACGAGCAGTACTTC
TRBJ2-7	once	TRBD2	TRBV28	CASSSGWTRSEIGSYEQYF	TGTGCCAGCAGTTCGGGATGGACTAGATCGGAGATAGGGAGCTACGAGCAGTACTTC
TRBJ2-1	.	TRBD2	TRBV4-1	CASRLRASGSNEQFF	TGCGCCAGCAGGCTAAGGGCTAGCGGATCAAATGAGCAGTTCTTC
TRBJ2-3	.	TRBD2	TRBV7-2	CASSLGFGGALDTQYF	TGTGCCAGCAGCTTAGGATTCGGGGGGGCCTTAGATACGCAGTATTTT
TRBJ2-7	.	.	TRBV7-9	CASSPQSASYEQYF	TGTGCCAGCAGCCCCCAGTCGGCGTCCTACGAGCAGTACTTC
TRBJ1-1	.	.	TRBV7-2	CASSLEAGRGTEAFF	TGTGCCAGCAGCTTAGAGGCGGGTCGAGGGACTGAAGCTTTCTTT
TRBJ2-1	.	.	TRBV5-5	CASSLSGNNEQFF	TGTGCCAGCAGCTTGTCGGGGAACAATGAGCAGTTCTTC
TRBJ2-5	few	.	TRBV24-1	CATSQTREYQETQYF	TGTGCCACCAGCCAGACAAGAGAGTACCAAGAGACCCAGTACTTC
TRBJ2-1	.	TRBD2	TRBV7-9	CASSGGLAVTYNEQFF	TGTGCCAGCAGCGGGGGACTAGCGGTAACCTACAATGAGCAGTTCTTC
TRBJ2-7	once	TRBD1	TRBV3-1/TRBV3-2	CASSHRGQGVSYEQYF	TGTGCCAGCAGCCACCGGGGACAGGGGGTATCCTACGAGCAGTACTTC
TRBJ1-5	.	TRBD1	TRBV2	CASMIGQVNQPQHF	TGTGCCAGCATGATTGGACAGGTCAATCAGCCCCAGCATTTT
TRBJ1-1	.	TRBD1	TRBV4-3	CASSPGDRDHTEAFF	TGCGCCAGCAGCCCGGGAGACAGGGATCACACTGAAGCTTTCTTT
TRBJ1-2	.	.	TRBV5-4	CASSLEAGSNYGYTF	TGTGCCAGCAGCCTTGAGGCAGGGTCGAACTATGGCTACACCTTC
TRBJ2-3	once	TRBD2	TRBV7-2	CASSLGLAGELDTQYF	TGTGCCAGCAGCTTAGGGCTAGCGGGAGAACTAGATACGCAGTATTTT
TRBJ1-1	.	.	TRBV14	CASSQLLGGEAFF	TGTGCCAGCAGCCAACTTCTAGGGGGAGAAGCTTTCTTT
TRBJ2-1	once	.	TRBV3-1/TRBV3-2	CASSQETYNEQFF	TGTGCCAGCAGCCAAGAAACATACAATGAGCAGTTCTTC
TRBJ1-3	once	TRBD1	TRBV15	CATKMAGGGRGNTIYF	TGTGCCACCAAGATGGCAGGGGGCGGGCGAGGAAACACCATATATTTT
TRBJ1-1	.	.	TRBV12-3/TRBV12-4	CASSFRGEAFF	TGTGCCAGCAGTTTTAGGGGTGAAGCTTTCTTT
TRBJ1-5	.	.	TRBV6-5	CASSLGTTRDQPQHF	TGTGCCAGCAGTCTAGGGACAACAAGAGATCAGCCCCAGCATTTT
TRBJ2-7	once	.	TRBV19	CASSIRPRAYDEQYF	TGTGCCAGTAGTATCAGGCCTAGAGCTTACGATGAGCAGTACTTC
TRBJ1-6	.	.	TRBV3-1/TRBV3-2	CASSEEGGTRTF	TGTGCCAGCAGCGAGGAGGGAGGGACTCGAACATTT
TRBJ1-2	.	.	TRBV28	CASTSGYGGYTF	TGTGCCAGCACCTCGGGGTACGGGGGCTACACCTTC
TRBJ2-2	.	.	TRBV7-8	CASSLEQGGYTGELFF	TGTGCCAGCAGCTTAGAGCAGGGCGGGTACACCGGGGAGCTGTTTTTT
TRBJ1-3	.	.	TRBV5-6	CASSLAGLNTIYF	TGTGCCAGCAGCTTGGCGGGATTAAACACCATATATTTT
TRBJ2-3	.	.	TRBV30	CAWSKGPLSTDTQYF	TGTGCCTGGAGCAAGGGGCCGCTAAGCACAGATACGCAGTATTTT
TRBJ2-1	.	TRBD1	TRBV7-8	CASSYGQANNEQFF	TGTGCCAGCAGCTATGGACAGGCCAACAATGAGCAGTTCTTC
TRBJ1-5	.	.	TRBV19	CASSMALGGGNQPQHF	TGTGCCAGTAGTATGGCCTTAGGGGGGGGCAATCAGCCCCAGCATTTT
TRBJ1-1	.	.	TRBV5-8	CASSGGTSTEAFF	TGTGCCAGCAGCGGTGGGACATCCACTGAAGCTTTCTTT
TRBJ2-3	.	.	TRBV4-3	CASSQSPSNTDTQYF	TGCGCCAGCAGCCAAAGTCCCTCAAACACAGATACGCAGTATTTT